This T cell receptor beta chain was found in a study of cytomegalovirus exposure and HLA in healthy donors. General study findings and limits: The study put about 180 TCR beta chains on its list as cytomegalovirus-associated. Reports indicated that the classifier achieved high specificity and sensitivity in diagnosing cytomegalovirus status. Despite most TCR sequences being rare, some public TCRs occurred in many donors.

A note on this clone: Its antigen is unknown.

TCRdb keeps only in-frame clones here, not all; method: immunoSEQ multiplex PCR. This repertoire shows fewer than 100,000 clones, approximately 91% found once; its top ten account for approximately 2.2%. Germline assignment: CDR1 MNHNS and CDR2 SASEGT. V lost 0 bases, J lost 4 bases, and 10 bases lay in between. The length of the CDR3 is 15 residues. The donors were part of the validation cohort, which consisted of 120 subjects and was separate from the first cohort of 666 subjects. The TCR comes from a man younger than 40 in good health and CMV-seronegative. This chain joins TRBV6-1 and TRBJ1-5; D possibly corresponds to TRBD1 (5 bases). The sample was PBMCs. In nucleotides, the CDR3 is TGTGCCAGCAGTGAAGCGGGAGGGGAGAATCAGCCCCAGCATTTT. Residues: CASSEAGGENQPQHF.